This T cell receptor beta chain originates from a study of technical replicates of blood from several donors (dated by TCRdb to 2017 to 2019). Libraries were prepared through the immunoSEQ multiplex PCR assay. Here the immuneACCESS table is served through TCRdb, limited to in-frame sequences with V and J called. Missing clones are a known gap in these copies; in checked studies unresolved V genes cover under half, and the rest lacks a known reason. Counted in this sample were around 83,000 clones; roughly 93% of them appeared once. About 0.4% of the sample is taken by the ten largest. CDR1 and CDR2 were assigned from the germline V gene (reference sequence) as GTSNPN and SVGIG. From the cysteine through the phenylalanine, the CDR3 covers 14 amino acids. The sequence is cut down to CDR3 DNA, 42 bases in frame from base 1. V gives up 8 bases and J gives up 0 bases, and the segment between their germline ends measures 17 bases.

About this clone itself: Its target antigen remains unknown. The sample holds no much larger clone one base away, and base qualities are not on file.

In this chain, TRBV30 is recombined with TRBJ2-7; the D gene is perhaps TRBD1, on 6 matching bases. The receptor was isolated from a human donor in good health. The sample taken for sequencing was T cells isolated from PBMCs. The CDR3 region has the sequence CAQSGAENSYEQYF. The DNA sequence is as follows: TGTGCCCAATCAGGGGCGGAAAACTCCTACGAGCAGTACTTC.